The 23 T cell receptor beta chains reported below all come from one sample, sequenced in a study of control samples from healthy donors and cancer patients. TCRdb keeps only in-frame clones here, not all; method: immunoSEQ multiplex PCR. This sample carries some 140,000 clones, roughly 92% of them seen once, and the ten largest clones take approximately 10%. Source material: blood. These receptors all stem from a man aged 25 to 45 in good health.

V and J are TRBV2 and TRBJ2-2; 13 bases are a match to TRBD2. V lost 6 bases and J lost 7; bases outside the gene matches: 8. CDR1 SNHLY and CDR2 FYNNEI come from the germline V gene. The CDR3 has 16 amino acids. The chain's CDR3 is CASSARTSGSIGELFF. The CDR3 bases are TGTGCCAGCAGCGCACGGACTAGCGGGAGCATCGGGGAGCTGTTTTTT.

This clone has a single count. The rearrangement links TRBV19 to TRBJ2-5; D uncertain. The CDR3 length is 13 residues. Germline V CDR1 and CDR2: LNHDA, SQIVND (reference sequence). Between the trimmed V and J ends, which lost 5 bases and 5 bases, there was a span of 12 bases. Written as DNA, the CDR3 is TGTGCCAGTAGTGTGGGCCCCGTGGAGACCCAGTACTTC. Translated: CASSVGPVETQYF.

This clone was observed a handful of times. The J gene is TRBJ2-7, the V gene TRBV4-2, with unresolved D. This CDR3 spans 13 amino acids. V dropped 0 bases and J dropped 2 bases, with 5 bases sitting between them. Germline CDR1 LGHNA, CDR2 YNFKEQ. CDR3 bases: TGTGCCAGCAGCCAAGATACGGCCTACGAGCAGTACTTC. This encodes CASSQDTAYEQYF.

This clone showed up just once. The CDR3 region has the DNA TGTGCCAGCAGTCGACTAGCGGGAGCTGTCGGCGGGGAGCTGTTTTTT. Translating gives CASSRLAGAVGGELFF. The J gene is TRBJ2-2, the V gene TRBV6-6; the match to TRBD2 covers 12 bases. The CDR3 consists of 16 residues. CDR1 is MNHNY, CDR2 SVGAGI, per germline (reference sequence). V was clipped by 5 bases and J by 7 bases; unmatched bases: 8.

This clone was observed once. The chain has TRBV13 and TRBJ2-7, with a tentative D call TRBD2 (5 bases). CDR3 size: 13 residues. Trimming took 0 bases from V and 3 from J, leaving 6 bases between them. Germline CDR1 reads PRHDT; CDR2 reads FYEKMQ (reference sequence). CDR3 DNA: TGTGCCAGCAGCTTAGGACGGGGCTACGAGCAGTACTTC. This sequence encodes CASSLGRGYEQYF.

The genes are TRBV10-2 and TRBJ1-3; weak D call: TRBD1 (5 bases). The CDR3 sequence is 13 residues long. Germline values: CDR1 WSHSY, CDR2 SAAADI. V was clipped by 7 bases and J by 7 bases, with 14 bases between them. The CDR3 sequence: CASTGKVGNTIYF. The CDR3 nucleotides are TGCGCCAGCACAGGGAAGGTTGGCAACACCATATATTTT.

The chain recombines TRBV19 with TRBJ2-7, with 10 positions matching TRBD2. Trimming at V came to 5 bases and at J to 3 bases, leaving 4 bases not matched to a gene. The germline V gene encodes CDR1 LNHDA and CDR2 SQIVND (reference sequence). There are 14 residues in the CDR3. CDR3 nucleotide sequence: TGTGCCAGTAGTCGGACTAGCGGAGACTACGAGCAGTACTTC. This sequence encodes CASSRTSGDYEQYF.

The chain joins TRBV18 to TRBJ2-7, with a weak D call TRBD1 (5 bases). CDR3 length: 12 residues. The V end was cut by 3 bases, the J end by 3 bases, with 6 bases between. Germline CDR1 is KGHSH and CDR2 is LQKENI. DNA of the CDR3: TGTGCCAGCTCACCCAGGGTCTACGAGCAGTACTTC. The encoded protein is CASSPRVYEQYF.

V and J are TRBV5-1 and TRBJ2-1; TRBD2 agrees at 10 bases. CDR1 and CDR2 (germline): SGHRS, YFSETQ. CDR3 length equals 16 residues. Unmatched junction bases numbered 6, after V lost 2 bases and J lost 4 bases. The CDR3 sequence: CASSLAGGFGYNEQFF. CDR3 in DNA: TGCGCCAGCAGCTTAGCGGGGGGGTTTGGATACAATGAGCAGTTCTTC. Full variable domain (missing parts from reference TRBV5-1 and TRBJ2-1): KAGVTQTPRYLIKTRGQQVTLSCSPISGHRSVSWYQQTPGQGLQFLFEYFSETQRNKGNFPGRFSGRQFSNSRSEMNVSTLELGDSALYLCASSLAGGFGYNEQFFGPGTRLTVL.

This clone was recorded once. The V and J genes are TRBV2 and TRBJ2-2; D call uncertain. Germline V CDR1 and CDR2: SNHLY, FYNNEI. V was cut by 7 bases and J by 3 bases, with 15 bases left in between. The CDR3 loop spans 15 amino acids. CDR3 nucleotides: TGTGCCAGCACCGAACCCTGGGTTGACACCGGGGAGCTGTTTTTT. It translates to CASTEPWVDTGELFF.

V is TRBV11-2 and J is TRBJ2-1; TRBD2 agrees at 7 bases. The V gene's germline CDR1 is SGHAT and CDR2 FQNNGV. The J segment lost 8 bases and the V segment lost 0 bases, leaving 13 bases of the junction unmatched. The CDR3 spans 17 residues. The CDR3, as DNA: TGTGCCAGCAGCTTAGATTCATGGGGAGGGGTATTATATGAGCAGTTCTTC. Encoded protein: CASSLDSWGGVLYEQFF.

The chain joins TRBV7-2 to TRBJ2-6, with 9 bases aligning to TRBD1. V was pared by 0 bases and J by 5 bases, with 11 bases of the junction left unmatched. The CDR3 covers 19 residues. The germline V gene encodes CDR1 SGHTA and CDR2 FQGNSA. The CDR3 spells CASSLAGTGMGFRANVLTF. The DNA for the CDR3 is TGTGCCAGCAGCTTAGCGGGGACAGGGATGGGTTTTAGGGCCAACGTCCTGACTTTC.

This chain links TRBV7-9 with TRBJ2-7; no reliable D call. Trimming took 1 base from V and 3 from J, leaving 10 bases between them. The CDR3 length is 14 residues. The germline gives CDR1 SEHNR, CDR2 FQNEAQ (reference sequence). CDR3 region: CASSLGLDLYEQYF. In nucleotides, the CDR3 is TGTGCCAGCAGCTTAGGTCTTGATCTCTACGAGCAGTACTTC.

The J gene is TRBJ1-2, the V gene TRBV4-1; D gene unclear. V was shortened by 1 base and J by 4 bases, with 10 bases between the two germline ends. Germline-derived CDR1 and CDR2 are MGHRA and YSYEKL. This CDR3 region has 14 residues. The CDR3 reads CASSQAITTYGYTF. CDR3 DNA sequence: TGCGCCAGCAGCCAAGCTATTACAACCTATGGCTACACCTTC.

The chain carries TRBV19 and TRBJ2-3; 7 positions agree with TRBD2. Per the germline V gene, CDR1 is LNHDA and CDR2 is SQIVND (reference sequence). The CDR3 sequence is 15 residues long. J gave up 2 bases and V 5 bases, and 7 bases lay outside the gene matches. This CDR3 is CASSLGGGYTDTQYF. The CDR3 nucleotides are TGTGCCAGTAGTCTTGGGGGAGGGTACACAGATACGCAGTATTTT.

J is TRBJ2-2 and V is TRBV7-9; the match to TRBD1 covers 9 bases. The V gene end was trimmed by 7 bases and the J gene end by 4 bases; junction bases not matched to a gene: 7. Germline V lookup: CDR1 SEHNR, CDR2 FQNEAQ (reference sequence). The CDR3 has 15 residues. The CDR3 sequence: CASMNRDRVTGELFF. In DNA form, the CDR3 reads TGTGCCAGCATGAACCGGGACAGGGTCACCGGGGAGCTGTTTTTT.

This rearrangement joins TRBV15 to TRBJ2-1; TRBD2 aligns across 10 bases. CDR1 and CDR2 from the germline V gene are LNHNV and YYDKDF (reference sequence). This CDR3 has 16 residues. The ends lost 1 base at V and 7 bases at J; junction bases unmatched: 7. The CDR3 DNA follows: TGTGCCACCAGCAGAGGGCAGCGGGAGGGCCGGAATGAGCAGTTCTTC. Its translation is CATSRGQREGRNEQFF.

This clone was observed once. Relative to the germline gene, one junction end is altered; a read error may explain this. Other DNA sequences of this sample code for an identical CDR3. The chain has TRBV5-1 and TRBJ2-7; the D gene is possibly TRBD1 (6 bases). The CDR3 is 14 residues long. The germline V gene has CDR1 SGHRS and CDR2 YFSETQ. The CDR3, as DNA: TGCGCCAGCAGCCAACTACAGGGACCCTATGAGCAGTACTTC. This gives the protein CASSQLQGPYEQYF.

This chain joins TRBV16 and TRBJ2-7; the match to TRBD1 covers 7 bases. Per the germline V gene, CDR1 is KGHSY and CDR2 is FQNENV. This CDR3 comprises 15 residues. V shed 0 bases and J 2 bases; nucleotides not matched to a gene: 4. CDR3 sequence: CASSQSGTVTYEQYF. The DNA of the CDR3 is TGTGCCAGCAGCCAATCCGGGACAGTGACCTACGAGCAGTACTTC.

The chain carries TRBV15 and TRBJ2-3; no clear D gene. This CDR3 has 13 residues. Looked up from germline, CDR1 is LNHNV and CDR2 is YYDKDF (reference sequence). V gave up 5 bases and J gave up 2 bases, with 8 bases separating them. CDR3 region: CATSPDYTDTQYF. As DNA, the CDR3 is TGTGCCACCAGCCCGGATTACACAGATACGCAGTATTTT.

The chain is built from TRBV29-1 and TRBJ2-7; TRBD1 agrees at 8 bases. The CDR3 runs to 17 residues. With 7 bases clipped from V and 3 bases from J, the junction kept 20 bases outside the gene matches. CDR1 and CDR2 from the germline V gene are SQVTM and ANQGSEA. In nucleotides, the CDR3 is TGCAGCGATCATCTTGACCGCAGGACAGGGTCAAACTACGAGCAGTACTTC. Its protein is CSDHLDRRTGSNYEQYF.

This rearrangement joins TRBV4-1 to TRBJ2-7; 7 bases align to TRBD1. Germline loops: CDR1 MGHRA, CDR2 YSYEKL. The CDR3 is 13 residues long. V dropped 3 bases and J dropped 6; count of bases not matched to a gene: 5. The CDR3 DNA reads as TGCGCCAGCAGCCAGGCCACAGGGGCCGAGCAGTACTTC. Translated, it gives CASSQATGAEQYF.

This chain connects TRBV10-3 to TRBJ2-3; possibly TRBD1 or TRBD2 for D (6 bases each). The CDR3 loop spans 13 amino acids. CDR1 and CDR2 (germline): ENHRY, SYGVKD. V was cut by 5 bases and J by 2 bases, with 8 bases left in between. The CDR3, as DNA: TGTGCCATCAGTCGGGGGCTCACAGATACGCAGTATTTT. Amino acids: CAISRGLTDTQYF.